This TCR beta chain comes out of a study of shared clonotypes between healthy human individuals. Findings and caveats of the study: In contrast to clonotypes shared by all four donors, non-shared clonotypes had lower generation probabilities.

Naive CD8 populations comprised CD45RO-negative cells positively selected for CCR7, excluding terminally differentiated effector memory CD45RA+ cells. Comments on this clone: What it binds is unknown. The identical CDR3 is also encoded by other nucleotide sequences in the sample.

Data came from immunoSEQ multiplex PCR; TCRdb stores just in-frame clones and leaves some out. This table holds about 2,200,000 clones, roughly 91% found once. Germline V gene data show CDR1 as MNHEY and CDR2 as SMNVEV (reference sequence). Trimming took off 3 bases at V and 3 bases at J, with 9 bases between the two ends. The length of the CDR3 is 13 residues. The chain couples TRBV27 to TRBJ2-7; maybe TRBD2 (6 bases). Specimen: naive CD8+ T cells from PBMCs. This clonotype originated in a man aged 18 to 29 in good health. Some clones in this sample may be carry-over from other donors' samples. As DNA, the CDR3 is TGTGCCAGCAGTTTCGGACTAAACTACGAGCAGTACTTC. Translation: CASSFGLNYEQYF.